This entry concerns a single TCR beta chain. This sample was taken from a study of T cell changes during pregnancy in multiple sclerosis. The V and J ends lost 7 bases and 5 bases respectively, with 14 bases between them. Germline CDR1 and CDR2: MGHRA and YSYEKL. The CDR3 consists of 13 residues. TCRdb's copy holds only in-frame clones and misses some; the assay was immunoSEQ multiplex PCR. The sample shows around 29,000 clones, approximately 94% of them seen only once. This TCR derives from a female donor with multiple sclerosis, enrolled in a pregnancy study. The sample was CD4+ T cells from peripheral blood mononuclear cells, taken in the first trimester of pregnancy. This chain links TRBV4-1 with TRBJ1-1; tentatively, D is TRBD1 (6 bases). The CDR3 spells CASTQGIGTEAFF. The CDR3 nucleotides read TGCGCCAGCACACAGGGAATTGGAACTGAAGCTTTCTTT.